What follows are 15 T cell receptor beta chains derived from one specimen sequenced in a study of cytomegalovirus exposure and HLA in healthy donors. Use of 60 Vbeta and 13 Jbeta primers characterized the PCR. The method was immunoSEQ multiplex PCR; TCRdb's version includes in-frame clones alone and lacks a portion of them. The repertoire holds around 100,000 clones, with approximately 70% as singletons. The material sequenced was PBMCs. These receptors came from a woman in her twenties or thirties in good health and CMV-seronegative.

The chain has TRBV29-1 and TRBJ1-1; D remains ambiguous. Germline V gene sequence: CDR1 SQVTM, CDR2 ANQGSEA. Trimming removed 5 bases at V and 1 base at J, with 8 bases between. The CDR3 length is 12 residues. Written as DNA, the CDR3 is TGCAGCGTTCAGGAACCGAACACTGAAGCTTTCTTT. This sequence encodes CSVQEPNTEAFF.

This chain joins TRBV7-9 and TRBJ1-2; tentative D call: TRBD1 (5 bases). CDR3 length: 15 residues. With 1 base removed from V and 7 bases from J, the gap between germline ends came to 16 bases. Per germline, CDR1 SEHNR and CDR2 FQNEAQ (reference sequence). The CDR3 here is CASSLGTGTGTGYTF. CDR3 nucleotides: TGTGCCAGCAGCTTAGGGACCGGGACTGGGACTGGCTACACCTTC.

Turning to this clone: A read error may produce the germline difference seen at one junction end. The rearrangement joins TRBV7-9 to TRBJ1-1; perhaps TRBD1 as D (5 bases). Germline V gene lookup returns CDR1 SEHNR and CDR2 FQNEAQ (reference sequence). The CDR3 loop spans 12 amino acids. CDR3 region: CSSSYGGTEAFF. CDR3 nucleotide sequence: TGTTCCAGCAGCTACGGGGGCACTGAAGCTTTCTTT.

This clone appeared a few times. The CDR3: CASSEGGGIFYEQYF. In DNA form, the CDR3 reads TGTGCCAGCAGTGAAGGGGGGGGGATCTTCTACGAGCAGTACTTC. The rearrangement uses TRBV6-1 and TRBJ2-7; 7 bases map to TRBD2. The V gene end was trimmed by 1 base and the J gene end by 3 bases; junction bases not matched to a gene: 6. Germline V gene sequence: CDR1 MNHNS, CDR2 SASEGT. The CDR3 spans 15 residues.

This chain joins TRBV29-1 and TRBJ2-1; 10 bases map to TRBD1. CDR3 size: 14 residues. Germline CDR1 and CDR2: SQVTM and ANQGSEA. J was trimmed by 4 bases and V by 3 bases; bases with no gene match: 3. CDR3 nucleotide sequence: TGCAGCGTTGAGAGGACAGGGGGGTACAATGAGCAGTTCTTC. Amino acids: CSVERTGGYNEQFF.

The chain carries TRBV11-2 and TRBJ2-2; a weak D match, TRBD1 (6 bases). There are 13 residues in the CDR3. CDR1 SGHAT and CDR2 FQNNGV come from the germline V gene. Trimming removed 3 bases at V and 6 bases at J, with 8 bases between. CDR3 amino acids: CASSFTGSGELFF. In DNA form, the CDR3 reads TGTGCCAGCAGCTTTACAGGGTCCGGGGAGCTGTTTTTT.

In DNA, the CDR3 is TGTGCCAGCTCCGCGATAGGACAGTCTTACGAGCAGTACTTC. As protein: CASSAIGQSYEQYF. The chain joins TRBV18 to TRBJ2-7; tentatively, D is TRBD1 (6 bases). The CDR3 has 14 amino acids. Germline-derived CDR1 and CDR2 are KGHSH and LQKENI. Trimming cost V 6 bases and J 4 bases, with 16 bases left between them.

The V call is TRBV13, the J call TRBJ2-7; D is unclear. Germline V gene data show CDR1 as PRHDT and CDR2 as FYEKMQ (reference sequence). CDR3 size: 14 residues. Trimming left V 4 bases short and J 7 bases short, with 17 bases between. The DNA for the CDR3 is TGTGCCAGCAGCTCCCTGTTGTCCCTACAGGAGCAGTACTTC. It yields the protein CASSSLLSLQEQYF.

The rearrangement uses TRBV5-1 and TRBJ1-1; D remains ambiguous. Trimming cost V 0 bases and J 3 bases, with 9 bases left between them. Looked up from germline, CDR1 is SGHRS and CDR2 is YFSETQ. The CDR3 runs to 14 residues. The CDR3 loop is CASSLGEADTEAFF. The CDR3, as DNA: TGCGCCAGCAGCTTGGGGGAGGCTGACACTGAAGCTTTCTTT.

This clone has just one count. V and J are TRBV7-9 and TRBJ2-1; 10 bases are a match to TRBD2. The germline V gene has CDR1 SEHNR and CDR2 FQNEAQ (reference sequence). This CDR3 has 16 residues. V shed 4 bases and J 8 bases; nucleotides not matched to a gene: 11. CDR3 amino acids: CASSSSSSGSQDEQFF. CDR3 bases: TGTGCCAGCAGCTCCTCTTCTAGCGGGAGTCAGGATGAGCAGTTCTTC.

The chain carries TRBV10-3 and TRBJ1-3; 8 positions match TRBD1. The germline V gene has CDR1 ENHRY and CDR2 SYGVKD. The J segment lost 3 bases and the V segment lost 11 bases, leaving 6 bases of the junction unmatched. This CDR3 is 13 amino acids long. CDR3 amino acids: CAPPDRDGNTIYF. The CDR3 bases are TGTGCCCCCCCGGACAGGGATGGAAACACCATATATTTT.

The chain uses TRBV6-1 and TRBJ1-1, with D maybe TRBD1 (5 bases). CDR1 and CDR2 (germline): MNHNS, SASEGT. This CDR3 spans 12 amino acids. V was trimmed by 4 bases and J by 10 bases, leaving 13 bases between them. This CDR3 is CASSGGHGAAFF. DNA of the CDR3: TGTGCCAGCAGTGGAGGACACGGTGCAGCTTTCTTT.

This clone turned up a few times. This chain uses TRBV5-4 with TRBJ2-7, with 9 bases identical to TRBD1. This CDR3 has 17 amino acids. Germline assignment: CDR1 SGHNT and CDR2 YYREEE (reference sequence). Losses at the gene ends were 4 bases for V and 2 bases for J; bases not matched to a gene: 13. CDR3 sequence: CASSVFTGQGDPYEQYF. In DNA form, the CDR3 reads TGTGCCAGCAGCGTATTTACGGGACAGGGTGATCCCTACGAGCAGTACTTC.

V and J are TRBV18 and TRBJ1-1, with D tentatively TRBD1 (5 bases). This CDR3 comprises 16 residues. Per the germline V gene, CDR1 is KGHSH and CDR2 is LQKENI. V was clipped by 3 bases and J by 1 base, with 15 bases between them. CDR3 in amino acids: CASSPLPGLENTEAFF. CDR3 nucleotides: TGTGCCAGCTCACCTTTACCAGGGTTGGAGAACACTGAAGCTTTCTTT.

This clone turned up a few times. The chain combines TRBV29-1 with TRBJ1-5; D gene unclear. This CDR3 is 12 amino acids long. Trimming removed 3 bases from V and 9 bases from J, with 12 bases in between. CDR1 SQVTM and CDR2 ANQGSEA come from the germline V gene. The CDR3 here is CSVDPYGGPQHF. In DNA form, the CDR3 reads TGCAGCGTTGATCCCTATGGAGGGCCCCAGCATTTT.